Listed here are 7 T cell receptor beta chains from one sample, sequenced in a study of identical twins (dated by TCRdb to 2015 to 2016). Library prep was done by 5' RACE. The sample was run on an Illumina HiSeq 2000. TCRdb reanalyzed the raw reads on its own, using fastp at Q25 for trimming and MiXCR for clone calling, and kept in-frame beta chains. Under each unique CDR3 protein, matching rows form one entry showing the most common genes and DNA. Recorded for this sample are about 530,000 distinct CDR3 sequences; approximately 20% of them occurred a single time. Approximately 0.48% of the sample rests with the top ten. These sequences were also reported in another study, on yellow fever vaccine responses in identical twins.

Sequences were obtained from CD4+ T cells sorted from blood. The receptor source for this set is a woman under 30 in good health.

The rearrangement joins TRBV7-2 to TRBJ2-3, with D perhaps given as TRBD1 or TRBD2 (6 bases each). Trimming took off 5 bases at V and 6 bases at J, with 12 bases between the two ends. Germline CDR1 is SGHTA and CDR2 is FQGNSA. The CDR3 runs 13 residues. In nucleotides, the CDR3 is TGTGCCAGCAGCAACTTAGGGGGGGATACGCAGTATTTT. Translating gives CASSNLGGDTQYF.

This clonotype was seen only a few times. The J gene is TRBJ1-1, the V gene TRBV6-5; D is uncertain. Germline V lookup: CDR1 MNHEY, CDR2 SVGAGI. The CDR3 loop spans 11 amino acids. V was shortened by 3 bases and J by 4 bases, with 3 bases between the two germline ends. In DNA form, the CDR3 reads TGTGCCAGCAGTTATGCCACTGAAGCTTTCTTT. It is translated as CASSYATEAFF.

This clonotype appeared a few times. The junction departs from germline at one end; a sequencing error may be responsible. V usage is TRBV7-6 and J usage is TRBJ2-1; either TRBD1 or TRBD2 may supply D (5 bases each). Germline assignment: CDR1 SGHVS and CDR2 FNYEAQ. This CDR3 region has 15 residues. The CDR3 bases are TGTGCCAGCAGCGTAGCGCTTGGGGGACACAATGAGCAGTTCTTC. Translating gives CASSVALGGHNEQFF.

The chain recombines TRBV20-1 with TRBJ1-1; the D gene is possibly TRBD1 (5 bases). This CDR3 has 14 residues. Trimming removed 3 bases at V and 4 bases at J, with 15 bases between. Germline CDR1 DFQATT, CDR2 SNEGSKA (reference sequence). CDR3 sequence reads: CSASENRGVTEAFF. CDR3 coding DNA: TGCAGTGCTAGCGAGAACCGGGGCGTCACTGAAGCTTTCTTT.

This clonotype turned up a few times. The chain employs TRBV14 and TRBJ2-1; 9 bases agree with TRBD2. The CDR3 totals 16 residues. CDR1 is SGHDN and CDR2 is FVKESK in the germline V gene. V shed 1 base, J shed 2 bases, and the junction held 3 bases outside the gene matches. The CDR3 loop is CASSQGLADAYNEQFF. CDR3 coding DNA: TGTGCCAGCAGCCAAGGACTAGCGGATGCCTACAATGAGCAGTTCTTC.

This rearrangement joins TRBV6-5 to TRBJ1-5; D is perhaps TRBD1 (5 bases). The V end was cut by 0 bases, the J end by 5 bases, with 11 bases between. Germline V gene sequence: CDR1 MNHEY, CDR2 SVGAGI. The CDR3 has 15 residues. The CDR3 sequence is CASSYSSGPDQPQHF. CDR3 in DNA: TGTGCCAGCAGTTACTCGTCAGGGCCCGATCAGCCCCAGCATTTT.

CDR3 nucleotide sequence: TGTGCCAGCAGCTTCGACAATGAGCAGTACTTC. This translates into CASSFDNEQYF. The V gene is TRBV7-6, the J gene TRBJ2-7; no definite D call. Germline values: CDR1 SGHVS, CDR2 FNYEAQ. CDR3 length: 11 amino acids. The V end lost 3 bases, the J end lost 7 bases, and 7 bases lay between the germline ends.